The T cell receptor (beta chain) described here comes from a study of T cells expressing NK-cell markers. In the study overall: It was sorted CD3+CD56+NKG2C+, CD3+CD56+NKG2C- and CD3+CD56-NKG2C+ T cells that supplied the TCR beta repertoires. The eight sequenced donors comprised seven who were HCMV-seropositive and one who was seronegative. Regarding the study as a whole: A few donors' CD3+CD56-NKG2C+ cells were dominated by the same clonotypes.

Concerning this clonotype itself: The antigen remains unidentified.

Synthesis of TCR beta cDNA relied on 5'RACE template switching carrying UMIs. TCRdb re-called the 5' RACE reads; every CDR3 protein appears as one record, without DNA. There are under 200,000 distinct CDR3 sequences in the sample, with under 20% held by the top ten. CDR3 size: 17 residues. Germline V gene lookup returns CDR1 SGHTA and CDR2 FQGNSA. Sequencing was carried out using blood T cells: a sorted CD56 or NKG2C T cell subset, CD4+ or CD8+ T cells, or bulk PBMC T cells (not recorded which). This sequence originates from a woman between 18 and 70 years old in good health. The chain is built from TRBV7-2 and TRBJ2-3; TCRdb reports TRBD2, a call that lacks DNA to check it against. The CDR3 loop is CASSLGPTSGSVDTQYF.